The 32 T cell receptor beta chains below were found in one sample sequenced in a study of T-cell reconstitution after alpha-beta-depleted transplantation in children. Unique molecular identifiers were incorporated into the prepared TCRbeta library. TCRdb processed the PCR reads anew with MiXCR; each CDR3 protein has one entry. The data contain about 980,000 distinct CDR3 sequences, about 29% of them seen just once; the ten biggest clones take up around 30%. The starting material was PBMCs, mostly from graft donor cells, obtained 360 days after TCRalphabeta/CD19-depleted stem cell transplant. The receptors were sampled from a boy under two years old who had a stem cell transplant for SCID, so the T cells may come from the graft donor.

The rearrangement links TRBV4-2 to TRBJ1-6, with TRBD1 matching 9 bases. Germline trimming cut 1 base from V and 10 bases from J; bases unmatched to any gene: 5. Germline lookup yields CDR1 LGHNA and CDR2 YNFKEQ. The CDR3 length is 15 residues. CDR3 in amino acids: CASSQAGTGNSPLHF. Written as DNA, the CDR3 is TGTGCCAGCAGCCAAGCAGGGACAGGGAACTCACCCCTCCACTTT.

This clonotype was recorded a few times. Here the CDR3 DNA reads TGTGCCAGCAGCCGAAATCTAGCGGGAGGAAACAATGAGCAGTTCTTC. This encodes CASSRNLAGGNNEQFF. The rearrangement links TRBV11-2 to TRBJ2-1, with 11 bases identical to TRBD2. V lost 5 bases to trimming and J lost 5 bases; unmatched junction nucleotides: 8. The germline gives CDR1 SGHAT, CDR2 FQNNGV. The CDR3 extends over 16 amino acids. Full variable domain (missing parts from reference TRBV11-2 and TRBJ2-1): EAGVAQSPRYKIIEKRQSVAFWCNPISGHATLYWYQQILGQGPKLLIQFQNNGVVDDSQLPKDRFSAERLKGVDSTLKIQPAKLEDSAVYLCASSRNLAGGNNEQFFGPGTRLTVL.

The CDR3 nucleotides read TGCGCCAGCAGCTTGGTCACCGGGACACATCAGGCAGGGTCCTACGAGCAGTACTTC. This sequence encodes CASSLVTGTHQAGSYEQYF. The chain links TRBV5-1 to TRBJ2-7; tentatively, D is TRBD1 (6 bases). The CDR3 is made up of 19 amino acids. The germline V and J ends were trimmed by 0 bases and 1 base, with 23 bases remaining between them. Looked up from germline, CDR1 is SGHRS and CDR2 is YFSETQ.

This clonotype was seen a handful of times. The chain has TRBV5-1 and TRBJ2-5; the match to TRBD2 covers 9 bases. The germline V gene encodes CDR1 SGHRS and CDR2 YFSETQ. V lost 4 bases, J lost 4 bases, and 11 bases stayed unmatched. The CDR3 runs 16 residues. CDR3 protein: CASSRGGGVLGETQYF. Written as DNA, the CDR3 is TGCGCCAGCAGCCGCGGGGGGGGTGTGTTAGGAGAGACCCAGTACTTC.

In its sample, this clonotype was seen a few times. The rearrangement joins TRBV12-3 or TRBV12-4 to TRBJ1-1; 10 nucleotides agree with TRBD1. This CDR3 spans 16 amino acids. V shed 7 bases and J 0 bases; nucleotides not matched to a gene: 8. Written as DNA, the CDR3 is TGTGCCAGCAAAAAAGGGACAGGGGTCATGAACACTGAAGCTTTCTTT. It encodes CASKKGTGVMNTEAFF.

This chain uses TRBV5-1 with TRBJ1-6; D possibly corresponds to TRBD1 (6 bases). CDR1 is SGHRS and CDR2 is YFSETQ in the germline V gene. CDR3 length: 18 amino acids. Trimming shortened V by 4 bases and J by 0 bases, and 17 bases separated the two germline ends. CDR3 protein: CASSPRERGSSYNSPLHF. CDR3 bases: TGCGCCAGCAGCCCCAGGGAAAGGGGGAGCTCCTATAATTCACCCCTCCACTTT.

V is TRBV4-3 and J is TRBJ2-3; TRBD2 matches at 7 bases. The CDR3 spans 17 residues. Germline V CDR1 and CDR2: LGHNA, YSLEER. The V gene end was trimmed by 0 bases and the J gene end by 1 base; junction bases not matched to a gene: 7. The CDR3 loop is CASSQDIAGVGTDTQYF. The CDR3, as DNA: TGCGCCAGCAGCCAAGATATTGCGGGGGTCGGCACAGATACGCAGTATTTT.

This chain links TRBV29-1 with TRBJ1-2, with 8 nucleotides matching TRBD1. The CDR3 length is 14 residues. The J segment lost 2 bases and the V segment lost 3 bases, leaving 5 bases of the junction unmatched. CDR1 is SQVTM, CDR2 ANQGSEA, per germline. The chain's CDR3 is CSVDKQGVNYGYTF. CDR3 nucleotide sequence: TGCAGCGTTGATAAACAGGGGGTGAACTATGGCTACACCTTC.

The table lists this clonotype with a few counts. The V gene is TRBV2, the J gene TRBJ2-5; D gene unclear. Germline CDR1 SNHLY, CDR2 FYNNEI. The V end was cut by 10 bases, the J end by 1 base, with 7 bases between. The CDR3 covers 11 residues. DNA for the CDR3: TGTGCCATCTCTCTCCAAGAGACCCAGTACTTC. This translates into CAISLQETQYF.

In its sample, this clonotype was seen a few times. CDR3 residues: CASSLSKTSGGANEQFF. The DNA of the CDR3 is TGCGCCAGCAGCTTGTCGAAGACTAGCGGGGGGGCCAATGAGCAGTTCTTC. The V and J genes are TRBV5-1 and TRBJ2-1, with 14 bases that match TRBD2. CDR3 length: 17 amino acids. J was trimmed by 6 bases and V by 1 base; bases with no gene match: 6. Germline V gives CDR1 SGHRS, CDR2 YFSETQ.

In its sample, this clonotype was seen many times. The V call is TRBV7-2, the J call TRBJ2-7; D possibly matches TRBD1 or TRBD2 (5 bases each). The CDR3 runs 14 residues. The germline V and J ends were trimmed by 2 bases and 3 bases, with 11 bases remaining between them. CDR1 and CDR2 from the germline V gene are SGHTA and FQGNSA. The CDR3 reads CASSLLGPLYEQYF. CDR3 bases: TGTGCCAGCAGCTTATTGGGACCTCTCTACGAGCAGTACTTC.

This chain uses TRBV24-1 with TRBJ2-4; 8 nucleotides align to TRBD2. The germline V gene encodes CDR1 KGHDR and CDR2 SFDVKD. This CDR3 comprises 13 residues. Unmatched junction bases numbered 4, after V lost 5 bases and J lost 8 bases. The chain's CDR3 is CATSGGSGDIQYF. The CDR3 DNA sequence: TGTGCCACCAGTGGAGGTAGCGGGGACATTCAGTACTTC.

In nucleotides, the CDR3 is TGTGCCAGCAGGGTTAACATGAACACTGAAGCTTTCTTT. It yields the protein CASRVNMNTEAFF. V and J are TRBV12-3 or TRBV12-4 and TRBJ1-1; D gene ambiguous. This CDR3 has 13 residues. Trimming removed 6 bases from V and 0 bases from J, with 8 bases in between.

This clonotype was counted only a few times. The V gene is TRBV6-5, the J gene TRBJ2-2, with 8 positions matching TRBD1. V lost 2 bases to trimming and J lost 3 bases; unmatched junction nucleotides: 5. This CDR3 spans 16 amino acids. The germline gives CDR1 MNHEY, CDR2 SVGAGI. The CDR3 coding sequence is TGTGCCAGCAGTTACCTTAGGACAGGGTACACCGGGGAGCTGTTTTTT. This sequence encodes CASSYLRTGYTGELFF.

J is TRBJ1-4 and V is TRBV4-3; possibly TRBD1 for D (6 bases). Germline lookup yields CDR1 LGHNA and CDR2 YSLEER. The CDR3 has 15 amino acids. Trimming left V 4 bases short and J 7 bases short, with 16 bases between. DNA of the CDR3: TGCGCCAGCAGCCCGGGAGAGGCAGGGGCTGAAAAACTGTTTTTT. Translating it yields CASSPGEAGAEKLFF.

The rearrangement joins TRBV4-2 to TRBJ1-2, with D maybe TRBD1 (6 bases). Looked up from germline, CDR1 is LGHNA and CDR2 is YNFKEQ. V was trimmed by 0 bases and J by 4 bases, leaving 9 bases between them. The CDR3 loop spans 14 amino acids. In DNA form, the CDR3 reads TGTGCCAGCAGCCAAGATGGGGACATCTATGGCTACACCTTC. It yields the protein CASSQDGDIYGYTF.

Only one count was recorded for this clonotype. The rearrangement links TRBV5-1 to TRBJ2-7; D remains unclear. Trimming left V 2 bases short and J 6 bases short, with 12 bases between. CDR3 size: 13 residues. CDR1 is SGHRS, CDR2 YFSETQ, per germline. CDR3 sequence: CASSFYVWGEQYF. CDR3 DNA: TGCGCCAGCAGCTTCTACGTTTGGGGCGAGCAGTACTTC. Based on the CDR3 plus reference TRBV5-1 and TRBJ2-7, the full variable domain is KAGVTQTPRYLIKTRGQQVTLSCSPISGHRSVSWYQQTPGQGLQFLFEYFSETQRNKGNFPGRFSGRQFSNSRSEMNVSTLELGDSALYLCASSFYVWGEQYFGPGTRLTVT.

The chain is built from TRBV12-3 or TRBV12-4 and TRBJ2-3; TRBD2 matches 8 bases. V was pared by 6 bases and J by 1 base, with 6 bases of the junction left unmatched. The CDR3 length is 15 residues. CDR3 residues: CASSPGLVGTDTQYF. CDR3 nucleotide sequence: TGTGCCAGCAGCCCGGGACTAGTAGGCACAGATACGCAGTATTTT.

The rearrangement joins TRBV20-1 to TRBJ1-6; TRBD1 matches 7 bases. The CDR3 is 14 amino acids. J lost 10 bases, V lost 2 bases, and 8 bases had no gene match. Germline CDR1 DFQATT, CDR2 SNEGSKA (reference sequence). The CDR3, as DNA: TGCAGTGCTAGACCCAGGGGGTTCGGGTCACCCCTCCACTTT. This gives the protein CSARPRGFGSPLHF.

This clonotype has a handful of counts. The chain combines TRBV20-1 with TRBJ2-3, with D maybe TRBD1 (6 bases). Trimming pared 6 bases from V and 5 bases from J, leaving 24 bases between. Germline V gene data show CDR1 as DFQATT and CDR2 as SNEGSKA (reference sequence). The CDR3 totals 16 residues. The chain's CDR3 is CSAARATGLGRDTQYF. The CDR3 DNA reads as TGCAGTGCGGCCCGAGCAACAGGGTTGGGAAGAGATACGCAGTATTTT.

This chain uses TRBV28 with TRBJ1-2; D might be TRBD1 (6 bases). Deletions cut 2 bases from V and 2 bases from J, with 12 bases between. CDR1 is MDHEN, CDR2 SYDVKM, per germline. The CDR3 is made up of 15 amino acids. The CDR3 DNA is TGTGCCAGCAGTTTACGCCTTGGACAGAACTATGGCTACACCTTC. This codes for CASSLRLGQNYGYTF.

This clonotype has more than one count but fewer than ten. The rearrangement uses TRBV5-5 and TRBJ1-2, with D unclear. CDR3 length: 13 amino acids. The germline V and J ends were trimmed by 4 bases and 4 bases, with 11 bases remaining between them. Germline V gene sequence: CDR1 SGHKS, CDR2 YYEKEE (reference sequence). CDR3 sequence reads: CASSRRESYGYTF. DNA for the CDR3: TGTGCCAGCAGCCGCCGGGAGAGCTATGGCTACACCTTC.

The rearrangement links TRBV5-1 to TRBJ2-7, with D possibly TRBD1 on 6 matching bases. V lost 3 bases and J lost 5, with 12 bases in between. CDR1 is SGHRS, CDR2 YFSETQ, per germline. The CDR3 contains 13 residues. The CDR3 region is CASSWTVWDEQYF. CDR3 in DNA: TGCGCCAGCAGCTGGACAGTCTGGGACGAGCAGTACTTC.

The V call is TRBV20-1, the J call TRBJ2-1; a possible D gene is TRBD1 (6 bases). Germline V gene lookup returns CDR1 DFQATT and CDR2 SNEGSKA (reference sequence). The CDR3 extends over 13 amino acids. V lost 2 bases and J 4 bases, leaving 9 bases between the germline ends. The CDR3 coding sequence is TGCAGTGCTAGAAGGACAGAGTACAATGAGCAGTTCTTC. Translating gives CSARRTEYNEQFF.

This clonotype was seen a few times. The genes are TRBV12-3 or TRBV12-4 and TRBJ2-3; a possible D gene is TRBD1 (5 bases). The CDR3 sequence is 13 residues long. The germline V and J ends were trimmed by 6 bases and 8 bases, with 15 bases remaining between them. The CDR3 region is CASSPLRQGTQYF. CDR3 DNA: TGTGCCAGCAGCCCCCTCCGGCAGGGTACGCAGTATTTT.

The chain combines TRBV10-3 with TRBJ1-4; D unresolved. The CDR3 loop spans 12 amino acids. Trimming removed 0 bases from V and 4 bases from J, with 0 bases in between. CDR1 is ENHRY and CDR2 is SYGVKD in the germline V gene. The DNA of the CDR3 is TGTGCCATCAGTGAGTCTAATGAAAAACTGTTTTTT. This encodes CAISESNEKLFF.

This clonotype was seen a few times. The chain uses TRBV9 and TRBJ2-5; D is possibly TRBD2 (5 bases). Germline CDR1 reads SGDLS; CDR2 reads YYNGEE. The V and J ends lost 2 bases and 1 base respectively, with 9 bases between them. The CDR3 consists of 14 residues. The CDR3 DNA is TGTGCCAGCAGCGTGCGGGCCTCCCAAGAGACCCAGTACTTC. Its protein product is CASSVRASQETQYF.

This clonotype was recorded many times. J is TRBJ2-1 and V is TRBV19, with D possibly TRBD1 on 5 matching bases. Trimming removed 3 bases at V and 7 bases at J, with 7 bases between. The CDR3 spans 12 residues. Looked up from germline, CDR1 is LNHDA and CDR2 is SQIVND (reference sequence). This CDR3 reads CASSMSGNEQFF. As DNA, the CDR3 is TGTGCCAGTAGTATGTCAGGGAATGAGCAGTTCTTC.

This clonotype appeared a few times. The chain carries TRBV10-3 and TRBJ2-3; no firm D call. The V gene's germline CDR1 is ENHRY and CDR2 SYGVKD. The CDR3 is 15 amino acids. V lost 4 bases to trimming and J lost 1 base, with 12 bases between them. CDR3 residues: CAISGASSGTDTQYF. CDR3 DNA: TGTGCCATCAGTGGAGCCTCTTCCGGCACAGATACGCAGTATTTT.

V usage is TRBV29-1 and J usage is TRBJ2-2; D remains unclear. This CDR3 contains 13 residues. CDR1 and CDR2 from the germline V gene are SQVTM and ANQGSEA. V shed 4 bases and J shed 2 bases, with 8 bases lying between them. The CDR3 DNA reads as TGCAGCGTTGGTGGTATTAACACCGGGGAGCTGTTTTTT. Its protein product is CSVGGINTGELFF.

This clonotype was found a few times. This chain's CDR3 is CATSDKGAGTGELFF. The CDR3 DNA reads TGTGCCACCAGTGATAAGGGGGCCGGCACCGGGGAGCTGTTTTTT. The chain is built from TRBV24-1 and TRBJ2-2, with TRBD1 identical over 7 bases. The CDR3 covers 15 residues. Unmatched junction bases numbered 4, after V lost 3 bases and J lost 4 bases. Germline lookup yields CDR1 KGHDR and CDR2 SFDVKD.

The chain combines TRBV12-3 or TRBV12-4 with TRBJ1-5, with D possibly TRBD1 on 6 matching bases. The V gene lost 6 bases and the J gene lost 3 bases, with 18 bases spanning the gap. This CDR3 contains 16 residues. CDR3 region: CASSRTFGQLNQPQHF. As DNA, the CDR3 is TGTGCCAGCAGCCGTACTTTTGGACAGCTCAATCAGCCCCAGCATTTT.